Below, 25 T cell receptor beta chains from the same sample are listed, as sequenced in a study of blood T cell repertoires in COVID-19. Libraries were prepared by immunoSEQ multiplex PCR; TCRdb keeps only in-frame clonotypes and omits some of them. The repertoire holds under 200,000 clones, with around nine tenths as singletons. The specimen sequenced was peripheral blood. The receptors were gathered from a man aged 45 to 65 with acute or convalescent COVID-19.

This clone was found once. The V gene is TRBV5-4, the J gene TRBJ2-3; 10 bases align to TRBD2. V was clipped by 4 bases and J by 4 bases; unmatched bases: 12. The germline gives CDR1 SGHNT, CDR2 YYREEE (reference sequence). This CDR3 comprises 17 residues. CDR3 in DNA: TGTGCCAGCAGCGGGGTTTTTAGCGGGAGGAAGTCAGATACGCAGTATTTT. Encoded protein: CASSGVFSGRKSDTQYF.

Comment on this clone: The junction does not match germline at one end; this may be a read error. This CDR3 is CASSRTTGYSSPLHF. The CDR3 DNA reads TGTGCCAGCAGCCGCACTACAGGGTATAGTTCACCCCTCCACTTT. The chain carries TRBV14 and TRBJ1-6; possibly TRBD1 for D (6 bases). Germline-derived CDR1 and CDR2 are SGHDN and FVKESK. The CDR3 length is 15 residues.

The chain joins TRBV5-1 to TRBJ2-2; D might be TRBD1 (6 bases). Germline assignment: CDR1 SGHRS and CDR2 YFSETQ. The CDR3 extends over 15 amino acids. Trimming left V 3 bases short and J 1 base short, with 10 bases between. The DNA for the CDR3 is TGCGCCAGCAGCTCTGGACAGATGAACACCGGGGAGCTGTTTTTT. This codes for CASSSGQMNTGELFF. The full variable domain, rest sourced from reference TRBV5-1 and TRBJ2-2, is KAGVTQTPRYLIKTRGQQVTLSCSPISGHRSVSWYQQTPGQGLQFLFEYFSETQRNKGNFPGRFSGRQFSNSRSEMNVSTLELGDSALYLCASSSGQMNTGELFFGEGSRLTVL.

J is TRBJ2-1 and V is TRBV9; 8 nucleotides match TRBD2. V trimming: 0 bases; J trimming: 6 bases; junction bases outside the gene matches: 8. The CDR3 covers 16 residues. CDR1 is SGDLS and CDR2 is YYNGEE in the germline V gene. This chain's CDR3 is CASSVGRLAGINEQFF. The DNA for the CDR3 is TGTGCCAGCAGCGTAGGGCGCCTAGCGGGCATCAATGAGCAGTTCTTC.

The CDR3 here is CATSTYRGLGEQYV. CDR3 bases: TGTGCCACCAGCACCTACAGGGGGCTGGGCGAGCAGTACGTC. The chain employs TRBV15 and TRBJ2-7; 9 positions agree with TRBD1. The V gene's germline CDR1 is LNHNV and CDR2 YYDKDF (reference sequence). The CDR3 runs 14 residues. V lost 4 bases, J lost 6 bases, and 7 bases stayed unmatched.

This clone appeared a single time. The chain couples TRBV9 to TRBJ2-7; no clear D. The CDR3 loop spans 13 amino acids. CDR1 is SGDLS and CDR2 is YYNGEE in the germline V gene. The V and J ends lost 0 bases and 1 base respectively, with 5 bases between them. The CDR3 here is CASSVDSSYEQYF. The CDR3 coding sequence is TGTGCCAGCAGCGTAGACTCATCCTACGAGCAGTACTTC.

This clone showed up just a few times. The chain recombines TRBV6-5 with TRBJ1-1; D gene uncertain. The CDR3 has 12 amino acids. Trimming pared 10 bases from V and 1 base from J, leaving 10 bases between. CDR1 and CDR2 from the germline V gene are MNHEY and SVGAGI. The CDR3 bases are TGTGCCACCTCGACTGGGAACACTGAAGCTTTCTTT. As protein: CATSTGNTEAFF.

The chain uses TRBV6-5 and TRBJ2-7, with D possibly TRBD1 on 6 matching bases. Germline V gene sequence: CDR1 MNHEY, CDR2 SVGAGI. V lost 0 bases, J lost 2 bases, and 14 bases lay in between. The CDR3 length is 16 residues. CDR3 residues: CASSYSITGPPYEQYV. CDR3 nucleotide sequence: TGTGCCAGCAGTTACTCGATCACAGGGCCCCCCTACGAGCAGTACGTC.

The chain links TRBV7-8 to TRBJ2-7; D not resolved. The CDR3 consists of 13 residues. Deletions cut 1 base from V and 3 bases from J, with 7 bases between. Germline values: CDR1 SGHVS, CDR2 FQNEAQ. The CDR3 is CASSLVQFYEQYF. CDR3 in DNA: TGTGCCAGCAGCTTAGTTCAGTTCTACGAGCAGTACTTC.

The gene calls are TRBV6-6 and TRBJ2-7, with D unclear. Germline V gene sequence: CDR1 MNHNY, CDR2 SVGAGI (reference sequence). Trimming took 5 bases from V and 0 from J, leaving 11 bases between them. The CDR3 sequence is 14 residues long. CDR3 protein: CASSARVSSYEQYV. CDR3 DNA sequence: TGTGCCAGCAGTGCCCGGGTAAGCTCCTACGAGCAGTACGTC.

This chain links TRBV6-2 or TRBV6-3 with TRBJ2-4, with 9 bases identical to TRBD1. The V segment lost 5 bases and the J segment 12 bases; nucleotides outside the gene matches: 8. There are 13 residues in the CDR3. Germline V gene lookup returns CDR1 MNHEY and CDR2 SVGEGT. The CDR3 here is CASSRRQGGDQYF. The CDR3 nucleotides read TGTGCCAGCAGTCGCAGACAGGGGGGAGATCAGTACTTC.

The V and J genes are TRBV19 and TRBJ1-5, with D perhaps matching TRBD1 (5 bases). The CDR3 has 17 amino acids. Germline V CDR1 and CDR2: LNHDA, SQIVND (reference sequence). The V and J ends lost 7 bases and 7 bases respectively, with 26 bases between them. CDR3 region: CASTIWGGTTVSQPQHF. CDR3 DNA sequence: TGTGCCAGTACCATATGGGGTGGTACGACAGTCAGCCAGCCCCAGCATTTT.

The chain couples TRBV10-3 to TRBJ2-5, with 11 bases that match TRBD2. The V gene end was trimmed by 6 bases and the J gene end by 3 bases; junction bases not matched to a gene: 6. This CDR3 comprises 15 residues. Per germline, CDR1 ENHRY and CDR2 SYGVKD. In DNA form, the CDR3 reads TGTGCCATCAGGGAGACTAGCGGGGCTAAAGAGACCCAGTACTTC. Protein sequence: CAIRETSGAKETQYF.

This clone appeared a single time. The chain has TRBV6-2 or TRBV6-3 and TRBJ2-7; 7 bases are a match to TRBD2. Germline V gives CDR1 MNHEY, CDR2 SVGEGT. CDR3 length: 14 amino acids. Losses at the gene ends were 2 bases for V and 5 bases for J; bases not matched to a gene: 6. CDR3 sequence reads: CASSYGGGWNEQYV. DNA for the CDR3: TGTGCCAGCAGTTACGGCGGGGGATGGAACGAGCAGTACGTC.

The genes are TRBV10-3 and TRBJ2-1; 12 bases are a match to TRBD2. CDR3 length equals 15 residues. The junction had 5 bases not matched to a gene; V was cut back by 6 bases and J by 5 bases. Germline V lookup: CDR1 ENHRY, CDR2 SYGVKD. The CDR3 DNA reads as TGTGCCATCAGACCGGGACTAGCGGGCGACAATGAGCAGTTCTTC. It yields the protein CAIRPGLAGDNEQFF.

In regard to this clone: Mismatch with germline at one junction end may stem from a read error. The chain employs TRBV18 and TRBJ1-6; a weak D match, TRBD1 (6 bases). The CDR3 consists of 13 residues. Germline V gives CDR1 KGHSH, CDR2 LQKENI. The DNA of the CDR3 is TGTGCCAGCTCACCCCGGGACAATTTACCCCTCCACTTT. Translated, it gives CASSPRDNLPLHF.

The CDR3 DNA reads as TGCGCCAGCAGCCTCGGTGTCTCTGGGGCCAACGTCCTGACTTTC. Translated, it gives CASSLGVSGANVLTF. The rearrangement uses TRBV5-1 and TRBJ2-6; D is unresolved. Looked up from germline, CDR1 is SGHRS and CDR2 is YFSETQ. V lost 4 bases, J lost 0 bases, and 8 bases lay in between. This CDR3 region has 15 residues.

The chain joins TRBV5-1 to TRBJ1-5, with 9 nucleotides matching TRBD1. With 4 bases clipped from V and 6 bases from J, the junction kept 11 bases outside the gene matches. There are 16 residues in the CDR3. Germline lookup yields CDR1 SGHRS and CDR2 YFSETQ. The CDR3 nucleotides read TGCGCCAGCAGCCCAAGTTGGGGACAGGGTGTTCAGCCCCAGCATTTT. This encodes CASSPSWGQGVQPQHF.

The gene calls are TRBV11-1 and TRBJ2-7; possible D gene TRBD1, 6 bases. The CDR3 runs 13 residues. Germline V lookup: CDR1 SGHAT, CDR2 FQDESV (reference sequence). The V gene lost 5 bases and the J gene lost 1 base, with 9 bases spanning the gap. The CDR3 DNA reads as TGTGCCAGCAGCGGGGACACGTCCTACGAGCAGTACTTC. Translated, it gives CASSGDTSYEQYF.

The chain combines TRBV28 with TRBJ1-1; D remains unclear. The germline V gene has CDR1 MDHEN and CDR2 SYDVKM. The CDR3 consists of 12 residues. The germline V and J ends were trimmed by 3 bases and 11 bases, with 13 bases remaining between them. CDR3 sequence (DNA): TGTGCCAGCAGTTTCTTGCACGGAGGGGCTTTCTTT. It codes for CASSFLHGGAFF.

The chain joins TRBV28 to TRBJ2-7; D is perhaps TRBD2 (6 bases). This CDR3 spans 17 amino acids. V was trimmed by 5 bases and J by 0 bases, leaving 20 bases between them. Germline V gene lookup returns CDR1 MDHEN and CDR2 SYDVKM. CDR3 in amino acids: CASSPEGWGRSSYEQYF. The CDR3 DNA is TGTGCCAGCAGTCCCGAGGGTTGGGGGAGGAGCTCCTACGAGCAGTACTTC.

V is TRBV5-8 and J is TRBJ2-3; 15 bases are shared with TRBD2. CDR3 length: 16 amino acids. The germline CDR1 and CDR2 sequences are SGHTS and YDEGEE. With V trimmed by 3 bases and J by 4 bases, 3 bases remained unmatched. The CDR3 DNA follows: TGTGCCAGCAGCTGGACTAGCGGGGGGGGGCCAGATACGCAGTATTTT. Encoded protein: CASSWTSGGGPDTQYF.

This CDR3 reads CASSPTGLAGKTQYF. The CDR3 nucleotides read TGCGCCAGCAGCCCAACCGGGTTAGCGGGAAAGACCCAGTACTTC. This rearrangement joins TRBV4-1 to TRBJ2-5; 8 bases are shared with TRBD2. The CDR3 has 15 residues. CDR1 MGHRA and CDR2 YSYEKL come from the germline V gene. Trimming cost V 4 bases and J 6 bases; bases outside gene matches: 10.

J is TRBJ1-2 and V is TRBV6-5; D is perhaps TRBD1 (6 bases). V gave up 3 bases and J gave up 8 bases, with 19 bases separating them. This CDR3 region has 15 residues. Germline V gene data show CDR1 as MNHEY and CDR2 as SVGAGI. This CDR3 is CASSYSRQAAGGYTF. CDR3 bases: TGTGCCAGCAGTTATAGCCGACAGGCCGCTGGGGGCTACACCTTC.

This chain uses TRBV5-1 with TRBJ2-5; the D gene is possibly TRBD1 (5 bases). CDR1 and CDR2 (germline): SGHRS, YFSETQ. This CDR3 spans 13 amino acids. Between the trimmed V and J ends, which lost 0 bases and 5 bases, there was a span of 8 bases. The CDR3 sequence is CASSLGQGETQYF. CDR3 DNA sequence: TGCGCCAGCAGCTTGGGGCAGGGTGAGACCCAGTACTTC.